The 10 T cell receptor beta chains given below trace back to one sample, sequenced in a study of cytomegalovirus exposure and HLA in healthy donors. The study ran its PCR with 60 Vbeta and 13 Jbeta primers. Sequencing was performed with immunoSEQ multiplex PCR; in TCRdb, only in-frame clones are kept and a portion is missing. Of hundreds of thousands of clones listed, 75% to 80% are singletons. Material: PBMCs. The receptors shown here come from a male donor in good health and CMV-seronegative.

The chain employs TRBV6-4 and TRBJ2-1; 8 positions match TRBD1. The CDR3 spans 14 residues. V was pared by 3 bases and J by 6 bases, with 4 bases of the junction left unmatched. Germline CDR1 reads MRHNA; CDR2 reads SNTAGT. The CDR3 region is CASSEQGASNEQFF. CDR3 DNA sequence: TGTGCCAGCAGTGAGCAGGGGGCTAGCAATGAGCAGTTCTTC.

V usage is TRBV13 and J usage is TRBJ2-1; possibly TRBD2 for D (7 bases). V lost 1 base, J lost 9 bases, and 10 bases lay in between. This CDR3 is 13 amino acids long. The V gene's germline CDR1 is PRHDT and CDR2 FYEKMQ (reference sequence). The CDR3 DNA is TGTGCCAGCAGCTTAGTGAGGGGGGGTGAGCAGTTCTTC. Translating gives CASSLVRGGEQFF.

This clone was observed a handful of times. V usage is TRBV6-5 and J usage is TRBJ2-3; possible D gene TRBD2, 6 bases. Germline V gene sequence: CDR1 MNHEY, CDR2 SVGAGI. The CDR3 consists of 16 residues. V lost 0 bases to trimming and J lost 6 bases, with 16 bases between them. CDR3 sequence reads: CASSYSTSGVGDTQYF. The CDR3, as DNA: TGTGCCAGCAGTTACTCGACGTCGGGAGTGGGGGATACGCAGTATTTT.

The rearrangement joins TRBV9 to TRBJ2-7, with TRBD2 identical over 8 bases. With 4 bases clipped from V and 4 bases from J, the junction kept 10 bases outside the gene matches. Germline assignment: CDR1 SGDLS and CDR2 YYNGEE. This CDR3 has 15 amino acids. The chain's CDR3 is CASSPDPGGPYEQYF. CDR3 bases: TGTGCCAGCAGCCCAGACCCGGGAGGGCCTTACGAGCAGTACTTC.

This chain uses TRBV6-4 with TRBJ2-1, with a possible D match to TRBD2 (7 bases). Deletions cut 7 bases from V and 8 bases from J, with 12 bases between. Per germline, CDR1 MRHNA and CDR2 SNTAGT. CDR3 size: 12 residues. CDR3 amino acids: CASTNGGHEQFF. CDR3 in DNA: TGTGCCAGCACCAACGGGGGGCATGAGCAGTTCTTC.

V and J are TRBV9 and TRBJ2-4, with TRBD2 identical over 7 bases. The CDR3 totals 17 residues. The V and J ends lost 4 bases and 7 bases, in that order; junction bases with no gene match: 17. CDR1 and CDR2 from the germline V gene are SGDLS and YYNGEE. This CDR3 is CASSSRRVAGDGNIQYF. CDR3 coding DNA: TGTGCCAGCAGCTCCCGTCGTGTCGCGGGAGACGGGAACATTCAGTACTTC.

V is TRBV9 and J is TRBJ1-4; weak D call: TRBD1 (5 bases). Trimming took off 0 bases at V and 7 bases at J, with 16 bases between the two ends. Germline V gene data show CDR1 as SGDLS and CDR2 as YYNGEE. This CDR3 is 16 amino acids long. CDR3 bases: TGTGCCAGCAGCGTAGCGCATGGCAGGGTCAGTGAAAAACTGTTTTTT. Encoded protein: CASSVAHGRVSEKLFF.

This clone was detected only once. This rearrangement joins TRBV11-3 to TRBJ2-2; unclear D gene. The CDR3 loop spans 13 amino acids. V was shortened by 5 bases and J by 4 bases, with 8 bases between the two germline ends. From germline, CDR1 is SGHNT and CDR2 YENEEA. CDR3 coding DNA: TGTGCCAGCAGCCCCCTATTCACCGGGGAGCTGTTTTTT. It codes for CASSPLFTGELFF.

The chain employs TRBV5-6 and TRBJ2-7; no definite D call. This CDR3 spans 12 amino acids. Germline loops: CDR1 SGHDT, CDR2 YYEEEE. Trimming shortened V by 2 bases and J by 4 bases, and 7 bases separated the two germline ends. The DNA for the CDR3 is TGTGCCAGCAGCTTACGAGAGTACGAGCAGTACTTC. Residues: CASSLREYEQYF.

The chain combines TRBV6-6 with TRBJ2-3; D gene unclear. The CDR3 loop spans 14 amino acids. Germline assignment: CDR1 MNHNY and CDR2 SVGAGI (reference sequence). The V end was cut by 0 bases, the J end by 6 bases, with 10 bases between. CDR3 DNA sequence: TGTGCCAGCAGTTACTCTCTTCTGTTGGATACGCAGTATTTT. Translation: CASSYSLLLDTQYF.